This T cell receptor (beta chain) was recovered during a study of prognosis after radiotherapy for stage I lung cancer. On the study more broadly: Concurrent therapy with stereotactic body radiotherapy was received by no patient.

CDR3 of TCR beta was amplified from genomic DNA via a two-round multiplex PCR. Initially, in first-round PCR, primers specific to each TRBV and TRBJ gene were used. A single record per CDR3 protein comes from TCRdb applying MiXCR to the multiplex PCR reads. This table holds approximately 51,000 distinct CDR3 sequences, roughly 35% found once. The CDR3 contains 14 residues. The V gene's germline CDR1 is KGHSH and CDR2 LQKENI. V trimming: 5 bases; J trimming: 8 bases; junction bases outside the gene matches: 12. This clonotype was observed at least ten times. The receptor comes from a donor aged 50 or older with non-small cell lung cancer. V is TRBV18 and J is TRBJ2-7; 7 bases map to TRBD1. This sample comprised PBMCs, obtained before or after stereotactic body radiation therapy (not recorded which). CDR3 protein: CASSEQQGQGKQYF. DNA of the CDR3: TGTGCCAGCTCAGAACAACAGGGGCAGGGGAAGCAGTACTTC.